This note documents a single T cell receptor (beta chain) sequence. Here immunoSEQ multiplex PCR was the method, and the copy in TCRdb shows in-frame clones only, minus some. This sample has fewer than 200,000 clones; less than 85% occur once, and the top ten carry around 3%. These data come from a study of blood T cell repertoires in COVID-19. Study context: Researchers got acute and convalescent COVID-19 samples from the United States, Italy and Spain.

Germline CDR1 is LGHDT and CDR2 is YNNKEL (reference sequence). V was trimmed by 4 bases and J by 7 bases, leaving 20 bases between them. The CDR3 has 16 amino acids. The J gene is TRBJ2-1, the V gene TRBV3-1 (or the pseudogene TRBV3-2); D perhaps matches TRBD1 (6 bases). Input material: peripheral blood. The sequence derives from a woman older than 75 with acute or convalescent COVID-19. The DNA of the CDR3 is TGTGCCAGCAGCCGTACCCTTAACTTCAGGGGAAATGAGCAGTTCTTC. This sequence encodes CASSRTLNFRGNEQFF.